This TCR beta chain was obtained from a study of T cells in Graves' hyperthyroidism and ophthalmopathy. This clonotype was seen ten or more times. Amplified regions were TCR beta CDR3 sequences from RNA transcripts. The TCR CDR3 first-round RT-PCR relied on the HTBI primer set. TCRdb used MiXCR to reprocess the multiplex PCR reads, holding one entry per CDR3 protein. The data contain 490,000 or so distinct CDR3 sequences, about 16% of them singletons. CDR1 is SGHNT, CDR2 YENEEA, per germline. This CDR3 spans 14 amino acids. V shed 2 bases and J shed 4 bases, with 11 bases lying between them. The chain combines TRBV11-3 with TRBJ2-5; perhaps TRBD1 as D (5 bases). Sequenced sample: blood. This receptor was identified in a woman in her 30s with Graves' ophthalmopathy. CDR3 in DNA: TGTGCCAGCAGCTTAAGAGAGCAGGGAGAGACCCAGTACTTC. It is translated as CASSLREQGETQYF.